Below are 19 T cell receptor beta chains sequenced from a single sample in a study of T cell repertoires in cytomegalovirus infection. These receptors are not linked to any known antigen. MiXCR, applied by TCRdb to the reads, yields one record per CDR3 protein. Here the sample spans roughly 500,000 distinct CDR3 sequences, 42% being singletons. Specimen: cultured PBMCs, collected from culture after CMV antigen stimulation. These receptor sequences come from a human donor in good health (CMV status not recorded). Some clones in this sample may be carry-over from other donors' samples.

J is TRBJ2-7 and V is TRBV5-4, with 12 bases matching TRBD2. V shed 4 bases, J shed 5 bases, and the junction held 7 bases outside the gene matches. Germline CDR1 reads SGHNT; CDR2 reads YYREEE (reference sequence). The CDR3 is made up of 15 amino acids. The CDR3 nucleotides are TGTGCCAGCAGCACTAGCGGGGGGAGGTTTGACGAGCAGTACTTC. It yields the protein CASSTSGGRFDEQYF.

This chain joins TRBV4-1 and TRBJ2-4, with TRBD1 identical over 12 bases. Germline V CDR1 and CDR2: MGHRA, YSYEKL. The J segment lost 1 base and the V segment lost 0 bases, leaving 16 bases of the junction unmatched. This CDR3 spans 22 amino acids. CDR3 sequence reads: CASSQDWTPGGTGGEAKNIQYF. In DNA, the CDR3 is TGCGCCAGCAGCCAAGACTGGACCCCGGGGGGGACAGGGGGCGAGGCCAAAAACATTCAGTACTTC.

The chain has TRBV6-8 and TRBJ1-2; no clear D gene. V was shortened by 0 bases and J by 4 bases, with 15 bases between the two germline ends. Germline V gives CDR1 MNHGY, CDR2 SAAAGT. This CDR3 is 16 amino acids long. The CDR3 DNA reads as TGTGCCAGCAGTTACTCCCCAGTCCCCAAGTCCTATGGCTACACCTTC. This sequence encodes CASSYSPVPKSYGYTF.

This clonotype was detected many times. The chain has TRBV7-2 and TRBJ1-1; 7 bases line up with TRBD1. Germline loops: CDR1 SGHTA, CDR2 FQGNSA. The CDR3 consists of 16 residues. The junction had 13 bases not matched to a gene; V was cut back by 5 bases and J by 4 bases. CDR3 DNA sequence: TGTGCCAGCAGCCGACAGGGAGGGGTGTCGAGCACTGAAGCTTTCTTT. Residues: CASSRQGGVSSTEAFF. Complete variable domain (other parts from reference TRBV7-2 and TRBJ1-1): GAGVSQSPSNKVTEKGKDVELRCDPISGHTALYWYRQSLGQGLEFLIYFQGNSAPDKSGLPSDRFSAERTGGSVSTLTIQRTQQEDSAVYLCASSRQGGVSSTEAFFGQGTRLTVV.

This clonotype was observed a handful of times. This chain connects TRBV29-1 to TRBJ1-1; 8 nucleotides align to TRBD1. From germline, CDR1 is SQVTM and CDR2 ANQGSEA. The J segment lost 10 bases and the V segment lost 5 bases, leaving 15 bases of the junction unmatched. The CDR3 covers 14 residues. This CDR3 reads CSVSQTDRGDRAFF. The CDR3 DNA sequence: TGCAGCGTTTCTCAAACCGACAGGGGCGATCGAGCTTTCTTT.

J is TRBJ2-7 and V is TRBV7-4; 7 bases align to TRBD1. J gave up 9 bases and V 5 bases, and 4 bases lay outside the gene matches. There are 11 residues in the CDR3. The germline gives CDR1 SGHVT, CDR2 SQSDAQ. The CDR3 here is CASSHRQGQYF. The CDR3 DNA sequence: TGTGCCAGCAGCCACAGACAGGGGCAGTACTTC.

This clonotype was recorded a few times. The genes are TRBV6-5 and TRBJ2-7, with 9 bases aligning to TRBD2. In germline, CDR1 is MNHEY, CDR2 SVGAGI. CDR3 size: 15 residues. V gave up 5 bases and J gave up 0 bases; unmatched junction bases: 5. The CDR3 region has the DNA TGTGCCAGCAGTCCTCTAGCGGGAAGCTCCTACGAGCAGTACTTC. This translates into CASSPLAGSSYEQYF.

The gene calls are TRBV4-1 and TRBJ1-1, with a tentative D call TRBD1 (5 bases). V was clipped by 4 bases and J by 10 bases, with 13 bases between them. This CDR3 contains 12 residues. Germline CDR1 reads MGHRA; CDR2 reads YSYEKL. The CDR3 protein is CASSPDGAGAFF. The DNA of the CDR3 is TGCGCCAGCAGCCCGGATGGGGCGGGAGCTTTCTTT.

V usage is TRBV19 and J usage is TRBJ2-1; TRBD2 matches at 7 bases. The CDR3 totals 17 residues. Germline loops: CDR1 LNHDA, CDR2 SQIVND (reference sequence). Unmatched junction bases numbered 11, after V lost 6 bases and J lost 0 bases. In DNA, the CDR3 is TGTGCCAGTAGCCCGGGGGGAGGCGGGACCTCCTACAATGAGCAGTTCTTC. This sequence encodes CASSPGGGGTSYNEQFF.

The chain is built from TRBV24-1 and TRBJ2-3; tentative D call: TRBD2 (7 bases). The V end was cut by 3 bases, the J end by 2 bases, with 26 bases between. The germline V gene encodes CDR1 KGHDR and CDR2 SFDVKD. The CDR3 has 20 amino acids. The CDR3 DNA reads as TGTGCCACCAGTGATCCGAAAATCCAGGGACACGGGACTACCACAGATACGCAGTATTTT. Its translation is CATSDPKIQGHGTTTDTQYF.

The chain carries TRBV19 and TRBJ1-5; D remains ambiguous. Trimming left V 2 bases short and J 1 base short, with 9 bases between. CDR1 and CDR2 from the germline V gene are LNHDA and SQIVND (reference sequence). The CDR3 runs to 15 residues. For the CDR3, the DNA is TGTGCCAGTAGTATACCAGGCGTCAGCAATCAGCCCCAGCATTTT. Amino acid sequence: CASSIPGVSNQPQHF.

CDR3 coding DNA: TGTGCCAGCAGTGAGGAGCGACTATCCACCGGGGAGCTGTTTTTT. This translates into CASSEERLSTGELFF. The chain links TRBV6-1 to TRBJ2-2; D perhaps matches TRBD2 (5 bases). Looked up from germline, CDR1 is MNHNS and CDR2 is SASEGT. The CDR3 length is 15 residues. Trimming took off 3 bases at V and 4 bases at J, with 12 bases between the two ends.

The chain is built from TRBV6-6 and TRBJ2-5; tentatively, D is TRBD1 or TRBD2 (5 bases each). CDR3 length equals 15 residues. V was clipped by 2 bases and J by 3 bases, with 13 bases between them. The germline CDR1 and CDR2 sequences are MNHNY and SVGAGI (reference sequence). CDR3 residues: CASSYPGDGKETQYF. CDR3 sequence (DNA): TGTGCCAGCAGTTACCCCGGGGACGGGAAAGAGACCCAGTACTTC.

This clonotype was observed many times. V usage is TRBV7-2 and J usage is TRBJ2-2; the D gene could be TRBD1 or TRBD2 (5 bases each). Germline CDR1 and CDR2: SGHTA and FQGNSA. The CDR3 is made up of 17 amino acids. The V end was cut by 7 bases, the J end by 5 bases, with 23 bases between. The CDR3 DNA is TGTGCCAGCAACCAGATGGGACCGCCTCTTGTGACCGGGGAGCTGTTTTTT. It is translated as CASNQMGPPLVTGELFF.

CDR3 sequence (DNA): TGTGCCAGTAGTATAGTAGCGGGGGTAAGCGAGCAGTTCTTC. Translation: CASSIVAGVSEQFF. This chain uses TRBV19 with TRBJ2-1, with 9 bases fitting TRBD2. Germline trimming cut 1 base from V and 10 bases from J; bases unmatched to any gene: 5. This CDR3 is built from 14 residues. The germline CDR1 and CDR2 sequences are LNHDA and SQIVND (reference sequence).

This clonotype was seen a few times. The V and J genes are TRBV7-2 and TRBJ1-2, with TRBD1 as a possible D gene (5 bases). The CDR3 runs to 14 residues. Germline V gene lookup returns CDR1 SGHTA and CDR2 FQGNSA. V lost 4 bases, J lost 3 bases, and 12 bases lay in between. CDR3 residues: CASSSKTGDYGYTF. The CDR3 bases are TGTGCCAGCAGCTCCAAAACAGGAGACTATGGCTACACCTTC.

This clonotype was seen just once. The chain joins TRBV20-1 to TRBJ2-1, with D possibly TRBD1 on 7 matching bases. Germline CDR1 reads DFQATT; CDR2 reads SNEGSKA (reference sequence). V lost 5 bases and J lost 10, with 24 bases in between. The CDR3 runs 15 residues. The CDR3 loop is CSAAGGRLGTAEQFF. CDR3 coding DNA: TGCAGTGCTGCAGGGGGGAGACTGGGAACGGCGGAGCAGTTCTTC.

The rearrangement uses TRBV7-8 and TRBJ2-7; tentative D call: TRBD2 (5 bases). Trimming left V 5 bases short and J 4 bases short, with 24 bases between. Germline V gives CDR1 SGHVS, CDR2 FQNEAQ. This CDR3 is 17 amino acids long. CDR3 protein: CASSPQPPGSNSYEQYF. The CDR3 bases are TGTGCCAGCAGCCCCCAGCCTCCGGGATCGAATTCTTACGAGCAGTACTTC.

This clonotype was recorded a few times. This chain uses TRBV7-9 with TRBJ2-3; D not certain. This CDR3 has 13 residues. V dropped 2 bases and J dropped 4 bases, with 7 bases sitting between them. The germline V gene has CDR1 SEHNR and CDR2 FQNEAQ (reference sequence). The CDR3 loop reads CASSLIGPDTQYF. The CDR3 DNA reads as TGTGCCAGCAGCTTAATCGGCCCAGATACGCAGTATTTT. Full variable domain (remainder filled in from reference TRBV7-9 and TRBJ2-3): DTGVSQNPRHKITKRGQNVTFRCDPISEHNRLYWYRQTLGQGPEFLTYFQNEAQLEKSRLLSDRFSAERPKGSFSTLEIQRTEQGDSAMYLCASSLIGPDTQYFGPGTRLTVL.